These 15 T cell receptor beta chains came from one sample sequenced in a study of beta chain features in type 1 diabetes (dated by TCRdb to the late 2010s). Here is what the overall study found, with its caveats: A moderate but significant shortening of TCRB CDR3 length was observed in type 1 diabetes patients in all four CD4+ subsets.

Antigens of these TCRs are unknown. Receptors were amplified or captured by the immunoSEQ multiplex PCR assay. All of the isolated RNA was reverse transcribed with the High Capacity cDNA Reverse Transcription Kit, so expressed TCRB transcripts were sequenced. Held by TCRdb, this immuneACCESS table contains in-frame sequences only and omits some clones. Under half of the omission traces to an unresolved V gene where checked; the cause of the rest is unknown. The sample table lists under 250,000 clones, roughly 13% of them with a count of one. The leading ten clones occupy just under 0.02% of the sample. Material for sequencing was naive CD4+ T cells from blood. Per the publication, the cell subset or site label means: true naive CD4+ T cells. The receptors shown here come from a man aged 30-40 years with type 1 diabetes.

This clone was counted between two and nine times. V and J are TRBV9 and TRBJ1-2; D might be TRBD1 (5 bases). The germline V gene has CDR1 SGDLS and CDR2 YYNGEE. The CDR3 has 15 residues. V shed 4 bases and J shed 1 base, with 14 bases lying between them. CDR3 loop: CASSPQVGGNYGYTF. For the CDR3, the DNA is TGTGCCAGCAGCCCTCAGGTGGGGGGTAACTATGGCTACACCTTC.

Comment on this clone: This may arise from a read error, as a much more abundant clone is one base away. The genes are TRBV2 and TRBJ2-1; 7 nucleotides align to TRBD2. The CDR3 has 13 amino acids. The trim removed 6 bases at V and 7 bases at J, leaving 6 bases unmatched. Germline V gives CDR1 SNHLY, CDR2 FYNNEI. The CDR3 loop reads CASRAGTINEQFF. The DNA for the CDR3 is TGTGCCAGCAGGGCCGGGACTATAAATGAGCAGTTCTTC.

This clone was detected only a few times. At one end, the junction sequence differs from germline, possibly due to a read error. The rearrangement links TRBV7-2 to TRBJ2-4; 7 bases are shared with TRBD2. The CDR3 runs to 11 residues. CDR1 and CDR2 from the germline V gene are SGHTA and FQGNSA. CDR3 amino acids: CASSNTASGIF. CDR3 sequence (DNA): TGTGCCAGCAGCAATACCGCTAGCGGAATCTTC.

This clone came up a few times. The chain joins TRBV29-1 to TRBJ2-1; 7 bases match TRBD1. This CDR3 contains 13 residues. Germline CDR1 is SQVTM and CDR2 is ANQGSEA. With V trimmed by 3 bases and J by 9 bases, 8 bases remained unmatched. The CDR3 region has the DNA TGCAGCGTTGAGGTGATAGGGGGCGTTGAGCAGTTCTTC. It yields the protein CSVEVIGGVEQFF.

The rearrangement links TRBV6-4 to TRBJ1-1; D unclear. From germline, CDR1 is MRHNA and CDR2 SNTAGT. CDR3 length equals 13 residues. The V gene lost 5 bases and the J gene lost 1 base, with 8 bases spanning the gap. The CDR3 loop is CASSHTRNTEAFF. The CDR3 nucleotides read TGTGCCAGCAGTCATACAAGGAACACTGAAGCTTTCTTT.

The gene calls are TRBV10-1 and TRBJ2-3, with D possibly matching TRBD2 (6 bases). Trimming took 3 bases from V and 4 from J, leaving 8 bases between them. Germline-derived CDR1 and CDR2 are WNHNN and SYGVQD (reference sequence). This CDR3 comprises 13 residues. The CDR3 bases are TGCGCCAGCAGTGAAGGAGGGCCAGATACGCAGTATTTT. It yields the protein CASSEGGPDTQYF.

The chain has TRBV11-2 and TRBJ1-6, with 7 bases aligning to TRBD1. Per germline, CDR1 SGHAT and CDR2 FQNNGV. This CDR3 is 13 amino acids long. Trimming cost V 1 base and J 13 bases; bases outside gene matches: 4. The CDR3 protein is CASSLGDRGPLHF. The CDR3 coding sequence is TGTGCCAGCAGCTTAGGGGACAGAGGCCCCCTCCACTTT.

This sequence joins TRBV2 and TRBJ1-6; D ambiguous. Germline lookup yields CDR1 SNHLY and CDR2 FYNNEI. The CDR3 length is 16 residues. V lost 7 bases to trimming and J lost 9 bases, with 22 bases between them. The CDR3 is CASTIVAAAAGSPLHF. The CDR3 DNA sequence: TGTGCCAGCACTATCGTTGCCGCGGCCGCGGGTTCACCCCTCCACTTT.

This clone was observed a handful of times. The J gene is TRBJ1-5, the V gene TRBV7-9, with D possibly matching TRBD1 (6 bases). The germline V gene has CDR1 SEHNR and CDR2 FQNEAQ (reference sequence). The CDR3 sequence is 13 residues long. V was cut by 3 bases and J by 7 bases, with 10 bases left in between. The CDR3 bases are TGTGCCAGCAGCTTGGGGGCAGGACAGCCCCAGCATTTT. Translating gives CASSLGAGQPQHF.

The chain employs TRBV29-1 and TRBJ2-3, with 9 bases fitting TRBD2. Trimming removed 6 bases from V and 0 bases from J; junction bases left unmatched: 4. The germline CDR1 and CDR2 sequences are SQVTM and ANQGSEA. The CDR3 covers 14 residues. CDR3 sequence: CSVGREGSTDTQYF. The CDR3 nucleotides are TGCAGCGTCGGGCGGGAGGGCAGCACAGATACGCAGTATTTT.

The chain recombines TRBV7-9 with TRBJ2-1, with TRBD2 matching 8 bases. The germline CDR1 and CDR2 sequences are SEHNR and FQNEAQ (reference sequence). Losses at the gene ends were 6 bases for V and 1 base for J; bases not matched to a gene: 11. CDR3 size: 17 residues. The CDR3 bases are TGTGCCAGCAGTCTTTTCCCGGCGGGAGGATCCTACAATGAGCAGTTCTTC. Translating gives CASSLFPAGGSYNEQFF. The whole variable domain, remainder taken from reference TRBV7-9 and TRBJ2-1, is DTGVSQNPRHKITKRGQNVTFRCDPISEHNRLYWYRQTLGQGPEFLTYFQNEAQLEKSRLLSDRFSAERPKGSFSTLEIQRTEQGDSAMYLCASSLFPAGGSYNEQFFGPGTRLTVL.

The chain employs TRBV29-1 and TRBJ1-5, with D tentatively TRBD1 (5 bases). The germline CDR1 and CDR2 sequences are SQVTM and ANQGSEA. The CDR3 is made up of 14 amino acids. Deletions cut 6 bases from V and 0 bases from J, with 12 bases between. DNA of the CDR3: TGCAGCGTCCAGCCGGACAATAGCAATCAGCCCCAGCATTTT. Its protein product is CSVQPDNSNQPQHF.

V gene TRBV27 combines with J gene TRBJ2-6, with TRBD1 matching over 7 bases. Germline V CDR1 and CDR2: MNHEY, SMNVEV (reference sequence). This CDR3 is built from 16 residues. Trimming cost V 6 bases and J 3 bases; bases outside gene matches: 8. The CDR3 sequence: CASRWTGTLGANVLTF. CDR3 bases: TGTGCCAGCAGGTGGACAGGCACTCTTGGGGCCAACGTCCTGACTTTC.

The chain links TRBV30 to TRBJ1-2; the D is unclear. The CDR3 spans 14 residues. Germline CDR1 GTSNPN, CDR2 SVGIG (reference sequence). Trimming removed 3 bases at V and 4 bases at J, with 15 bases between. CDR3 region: CAWRSWRTIYGYTF. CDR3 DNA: TGTGCCTGGAGGTCCTGGAGGACTATCTATGGCTACACCTTC.

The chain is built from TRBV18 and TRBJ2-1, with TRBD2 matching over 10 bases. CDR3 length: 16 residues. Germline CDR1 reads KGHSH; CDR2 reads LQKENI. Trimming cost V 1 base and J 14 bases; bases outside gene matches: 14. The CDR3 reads CASSPLSPSGGSGEFF. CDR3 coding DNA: TGTGCCAGCTCACCACTTAGCCCTAGCGGGGGATCCGGAGAGTTCTTC.